This T cell receptor beta chain derives from a study of T cell repertoires in ileal Crohn's disease. As for time point: neoterminal ileum biopsy at postoperative endoscopy, about 6 months after surgery. The CDR3 contains 15 residues. Germline-derived CDR1 and CDR2 are SGHRS and YFSETQ. Germline trimming cut 4 bases from V and 11 bases from J; bases unmatched to any gene: 13. Measured with immunoSEQ multiplex PCR; TCRdb has only the in-frame clones, and not every one. The table records a few thousand clones, 86% of them present only once. Sequencing was carried out using ileal tissue. The chain links TRBV5-1 to TRBJ1-1, with TRBD1 matching 11 bases. This receptor was identified in an adult with Crohn's disease. The CDR3 loop reads CASSGGQGAFFSAFF. Written as DNA, the CDR3 is TGCGCCAGCAGCGGCGGACAGGGGGCGTTTTTCAGTGCTTTCTTT.